These T cell receptor beta chains were read from a single sample in a study of blood T cell repertoires in COVID-19. Sequencing was performed with immunoSEQ multiplex PCR; in TCRdb, only in-frame clones are kept and a portion is missing. The repertoire holds some 250,000 clones, with under 95% as singletons. The sequenced sample consisted of PBMCs or T cells enriched from blood (not recorded which). The receptors were sampled from a woman aged 40 to 55 with acute COVID-19. The CDR3 runs from the conserved cysteine through the conserved F or W. A D gene is named only where the DNA matches it firmly. Some rows have no size entry. The others give once, few or many, or a class for an expanded clone.

abundance: NA
j_gene: TRBJ1-4
d_gene: TRBD1
v_gene: TRBV15
len: 16
CDR3nt: TGTGCCACCAGCAGAGGGGCCGGGACAGGGAATGAAAAACTGTTTTTT
CDR3aa: CATSRGAGTGNEKLFF

abundance: NA
j_gene: TRBJ2-1
d_gene: TRBD2
v_gene: TRBV18
len: 15
CDR3nt: TGTGCCAGCTCACCACCGGGACTAGCGGGAGTCGAGCAGTTCTTC
CDR3aa: CASSPPGLAGVEQFF

abundance: NA
j_gene: TRBJ1-1
d_gene: TRBD1
v_gene: TRBV18
len: 15
CDR3nt: TGTGCCAGCTCAGGAACCGGGACAGGGCCTAAGGGAGCTTTCTTT
CDR3aa: CASSGTGTGPKGAFF

abundance: NA
j_gene: TRBJ2-7
d_gene: NA
v_gene: TRBV5-1
len: 15
CDR3nt: TGCGCCAGCAGCTTGACGTCGGGAGGCCAGGGGGAGCAGTACTTC
CDR3aa: CASSLTSGGQGEQYF

abundance: NA
j_gene: TRBJ2-5
d_gene: NA
v_gene: TRBV30
len: 15
CDR3nt: TGTGCCTGGAGTGTAGGGTCTGGGGCGATAGAGACCCAGTACTTC
CDR3aa: CAWSVGSGAIETQYF

abundance: NA
j_gene: TRBJ2-7
d_gene: NA
v_gene: TRBV27
len: 13
CDR3nt: TGTGCCAGCAGTTTGGCTCCGGGCTACGAGCAGTACTTC
CDR3aa: CASSLAPGYEQYF

abundance: NA
j_gene: TRBJ2-7
d_gene: TRBD1
v_gene: TRBV19
len: 15
CDR3nt: TGTGCCAGTAGTCCTCGGGGGACAGGGGGCTACGAGCAGTACTTC
CDR3aa: CASSPRGTGGYEQYF

abundance: NA
j_gene: TRBJ1-6
d_gene: TRBD1
v_gene: TRBV11-2
len: 15
CDR3nt: TGTGCCAGCAGCTATAAGGGACAGGGGCATTCACCCCTCCACTTT
CDR3aa: CASSYKGQGHSPLHF

abundance: NA
j_gene: TRBJ2-1
d_gene: TRBD1
v_gene: TRBV5-4
len: 17
CDR3nt: TGTGCCAGCAGCCACGTCCTCCGGGACAGACCGTACAATGAGCAGTTCTTC
CDR3aa: CASSHVLRDRPYNEQFF

abundance: NA
j_gene: TRBJ2-6
d_gene: NA
v_gene: TRBV7-9
len: 17
CDR3nt: TGTGCCAGCAGCTTACGAGACATATCCTCTGGGGCCAACGTCCTGACTTTC
CDR3aa: CASSLRDISSGANVLTF

abundance: NA
j_gene: TRBJ2-1
d_gene: NA
v_gene: TRBV28
len: 18
CDR3nt: TGTGCCAGCAGTTCCCCCAGGGGCGGGGGTTTCTCCTACAATGAGCAGTTCTTC
CDR3aa: CASSSPRGGGFSYNEQFF

abundance: NA
j_gene: TRBJ2-1
d_gene: TRBD1
v_gene: TRBV7-2
len: 14
CDR3nt: TGTGCCAGCAGCTCAAGGACAGGTTTCAATGAGCAGTTCTTC
CDR3aa: CASSSRTGFNEQFF

abundance: few
j_gene: TRBJ1-4
d_gene: NA
v_gene: TRBV2
len: 13
CDR3nt: TGTGCCAGCAAGCGGTCAACTAATGAAAAACTGTTTTTT
CDR3aa: CASKRSTNEKLFF

abundance: few
j_gene: TRBJ2-1
d_gene: NA
v_gene: TRBV7-2
len: 12
CDR3nt: TGTGCCAGCAGCTTAACAGACACTGAGCAGTTCTTC
CDR3aa: CASSLTDTEQFF

abundance: NA
j_gene: TRBJ2-2
d_gene: TRBD2
v_gene: TRBV7-9
len: 15
CDR3nt: TGTGCCAGCAGCGCCCGGGGGGGTAACACCGGGGAGCTGTTTTTT
CDR3aa: CASSARGGNTGELFF

abundance: NA
j_gene: TRBJ2-7
d_gene: TRBD1
v_gene: TRBV27
len: 15
CDR3nt: TGTGCCAGCAGTTATAAGACAGGGGCAACCTACGAGCAGTACTTC
CDR3aa: CASSYKTGATYEQYF

abundance: few
j_gene: TRBJ2-2
d_gene: TRBD2
v_gene: TRBV5-4
len: 15
CDR3nt: TGTGCCAGCAGCTTCGGTGCGGGGGACACCGGGGAGCTGTTTTTT
CDR3aa: CASSFGAGDTGELFF

abundance: NA
j_gene: TRBJ2-1
d_gene: TRBD2
v_gene: TRBV24-1
len: 16
CDR3nt: TGTGCCACCAGTGCCCATAGCGGGGGCCCCTACAATGAGCAGTTCTTC
CDR3aa: CATSAHSGGPYNEQFF

abundance: NA
j_gene: TRBJ2-7
d_gene: NA
v_gene: TRBV6-5
len: 13
CDR3nt: TGTGCCAGCAGAAGATCAGGGGCCTACGAGCAGTACTTC
CDR3aa: CASRRSGAYEQYF

abundance: few
j_gene: TRBJ1-4
d_gene: TRBD1
v_gene: TRBV5-4
len: 17
CDR3nt: TGTGCCAGCAGCGCGGGGACAGGGGGTACATCTAATGAAAAACTGTTTTTT
CDR3aa: CASSAGTGGTSNEKLFF

abundance: NA
j_gene: TRBJ1-5
d_gene: NA
v_gene: TRBV15
len: 17
CDR3nt: TGTGCCACCAGCAGAAGGGGGGGTATAATGGGCAATCAGCCCCAGCATTTT
CDR3aa: CATSRRGGIMGNQPQHF

abundance: NA
j_gene: TRBJ1-1
d_gene: NA
v_gene: TRBV30
len: 14
CDR3nt: TGTGCCTGGACGCGGGGGTCCCCGAACACTGAAGCTTTCTTT
CDR3aa: CAWTRGSPNTEAFF

abundance: NA
j_gene: TRBJ1-2
d_gene: NA
v_gene: TRBV4-1
len: 15
CDR3nt: TGCGCCAGCAGCCCCCAAACAGGGCTCCTCTATGGCTACACCTTC
CDR3aa: CASSPQTGLLYGYTF

abundance: NA
j_gene: TRBJ2-2
d_gene: TRBD2
v_gene: TRBV11-2
len: 15
CDR3nt: TGTGCCAGCAGCTTAAGGCGGGAGAAAAGGGGGGAGCTGTTTTTT
CDR3aa: CASSLRREKRGELFF

abundance: NA
j_gene: TRBJ1-1
d_gene: NA
v_gene: TRBV30
len: 12
CDR3nt: TGTGCCTCGGGACGGTCGAACACTGAAGCTTTCTTT
CDR3aa: CASGRSNTEAFF

abundance: NA
j_gene: TRBJ2-7
d_gene: NA
v_gene: TRBV23-1
len: 14
CDR3nt: TGCGCCAGCAGTCAATGGACAACAGACTACGAGCAGTACTTC
CDR3aa: CASSQWTTDYEQYF

abundance: NA
j_gene: TRBJ1-5
d_gene: NA
v_gene: TRBV6-2/TRBV6-3
len: 17
CDR3nt: TGTGCCAGCAGTTACTTCGGCGGGGGCCAGGGCAATCAGCCCCAGCATTTT
CDR3aa: CASSYFGGGQGNQPQHF

abundance: NA
j_gene: TRBJ2-3
d_gene: NA
v_gene: TRBV5-1
len: 16
CDR3nt: TGCGCCAGCAGCTTGGAGGGTAGAGGGTACGCAGATACGCAGTATTTT
CDR3aa: CASSLEGRGYADTQYF

abundance: NA
j_gene: TRBJ1-3
d_gene: NA
v_gene: TRBV12-3/TRBV12-4
len: 11
CDR3nt: TGTGCCAGCAGAGGAAGGGGGACCATATATTTT
CDR3aa: CASRGRGTIYF

abundance: NA
j_gene: TRBJ1-6
d_gene: TRBD1
v_gene: TRBV5-1
len: 13
CDR3nt: TGCGCCTGTCGGGACAGGGAAAATTCACCCCTCCACTTT
CDR3aa: CACRDRENSPLHF

abundance: NA
j_gene: TRBJ1-5
d_gene: NA
v_gene: TRBV24-1
len: 13
CDR3nt: TGTGCCACCAGTGACAGGGGCGGTCAGCCCCAGCATTTT
CDR3aa: CATSDRGGQPQHF

abundance: few
j_gene: TRBJ1-5
d_gene: NA
v_gene: TRBV19
len: 14
CDR3nt: TGTGCCAGTAGTTTGGTAAGAGGGAATCAGCCCCAGCATTTT
CDR3aa: CASSLVRGNQPQHF

abundance: NA
j_gene: TRBJ2-6
d_gene: NA
v_gene: TRBV3-1/TRBV3-2
len: 15
CDR3nt: TGTGCCAGCAGCCCTCGGGACATTGGGGCCAACGTCCTGACTTTC
CDR3aa: CASSPRDIGANVLTF